Below, 20 T cell receptor beta chains from the same sample are listed, as sequenced in a study of blood T cell repertoires in COVID-19. Clones were sequenced by immunoSEQ multiplex PCR, and TCRdb holds only the in-frame ones, with some missing. The profile shows about 73,000 clones, about 83% of them singletons. The specimen was peripheral blood. Source of these receptors: a woman aged 60-70 years with acute or convalescent COVID-19.

The chain combines TRBV6-6 with TRBJ1-2, with D possibly matching TRBD1 (6 bases). The CDR3 extends over 14 amino acids. V lost 0 bases and J lost 4, with 9 bases in between. Germline CDR1 is MNHNY and CDR2 is SVGAGI (reference sequence). The CDR3 DNA follows: TGTGCCAGCAGTTACTCGGCAGGGGCCTATGGCTACACCTTC. Translated, it gives CASSYSAGAYGYTF.

The rearrangement uses TRBV6-5 and TRBJ1-1, with D perhaps TRBD1 (5 bases). The germline V and J ends were trimmed by 7 bases and 7 bases, with 22 bases remaining between them. Germline V lookup: CDR1 MNHEY, CDR2 SVGAGI. There are 15 residues in the CDR3. Here the CDR3 DNA reads TGTGCCAGCATCCAAGACCGGGCGGGGGGAAGTGAAGCTTTCTTT. Its protein is CASIQDRAGGSEAFF.

J is TRBJ2-2 and V is TRBV27, with D tentatively TRBD1 (6 bases). Trimming took off 1 base at V and 4 bases at J, with 7 bases between the two ends. Looked up from germline, CDR1 is MNHEY and CDR2 is SMNVEV (reference sequence). The CDR3 is made up of 14 amino acids. CDR3: CASSLYRATGELFF. The CDR3 nucleotides are TGTGCCAGCAGTTTATACAGGGCCACCGGGGAGCTGTTTTTT.

This clone was seen only once. The chain carries TRBV19 and TRBJ2-2, with 9 bases lining up with TRBD2. The CDR3 spans 16 residues. The germline V gene encodes CDR1 LNHDA and CDR2 SQIVND (reference sequence). The V gene end was trimmed by 5 bases and the J gene end by 3 bases; junction bases not matched to a gene: 7. The CDR3 sequence: CASSFLQRGDTGELFF. The CDR3 coding sequence is TGTGCCAGTAGTTTTCTCCAGCGGGGGGACACCGGGGAGCTGTTTTTT.

This clone was recorded only once. The genes are TRBV9 and TRBJ2-3; TRBD2 matches 10 bases. The V and J ends lost 0 bases and 3 bases, in that order; junction bases with no gene match: 4. The CDR3 runs 16 residues. CDR1 and CDR2 (germline): SGDLS, YYNGEE. In DNA, the CDR3 is TGTGCCAGCAGCGTAGGTAGCGGGGGGTTTACAGATACGCAGTATTTT. Translating gives CASSVGSGGFTDTQYF.

The V call is TRBV10-1, the J call TRBJ2-3; 10 positions match TRBD2. Germline CDR1 and CDR2: WNHNN and SYGVQD (reference sequence). The CDR3 length is 18 residues. V trimming: 1 base; J trimming: 5 bases; junction bases outside the gene matches: 12. The CDR3 nucleotides read TGCGCCAGCAGTGAGTTTCCAGCGGGGGGGGCCATGGAAGATACGCAGTATTTT. Protein sequence: CASSEFPAGGAMEDTQYF.

The genes are TRBV6-6 and TRBJ2-2; D unresolved. This CDR3 has 14 amino acids. CDR1 and CDR2 (germline): MNHNY, SVGAGI (reference sequence). With 6 bases removed from V and 1 base from J, the gap between germline ends came to 9 bases. The CDR3 loop is CASSPAENTGELFF. The CDR3 bases are TGTGCCAGCAGCCCCGCGGAGAACACCGGGGAGCTGTTTTTT.

The J gene is TRBJ1-1, the V gene TRBV1. TRBV1 is a known pseudogene. The CDR3 has 15 amino acids. The CDR3 region has the DNA TGCACCAGCAGCCAATCTGCGAGGGCGGGAACTGAAGCTTTCTTT. Its protein is CTSSQSARAGTEAFF.

The sample holds one count of this clone. J is TRBJ1-4 and V is TRBV6-1; D is undetermined. With 1 base removed from V and 7 bases from J, the gap between germline ends came to 10 bases. The CDR3 has 14 residues. Germline CDR1 is MNHNS and CDR2 is SASEGT. The CDR3 DNA follows: TGTGCCAGCAGTGAAGTCAGATCGGGTGAAAAACTGTTTTTT. Its translation: CASSEVRSGEKLFF.

The CDR3 region is CASSLRDSLYGYTF. The CDR3 region has the DNA TGTGCCAGCAGTCTCCGGGACAGCTTATATGGCTACACCTTC. The chain combines TRBV6-5 with TRBJ1-2, with 7 nucleotides matching TRBD1. With V trimmed by 5 bases and J by 5 bases, 8 bases remained unmatched. The CDR3 is made up of 14 amino acids. Germline V gene sequence: CDR1 MNHEY, CDR2 SVGAGI.

The chain carries TRBV2 and TRBJ2-5; TRBD2 is a possible D gene (6 bases). Trimming stripped 4 bases from V and 7 bases from J, with 13 bases between. The CDR3 extends over 13 amino acids. CDR1 and CDR2 from the germline V gene are SNHLY and FYNNEI. CDR3 loop: CASSVEVGGTQYF. The CDR3, as DNA: TGTGCCAGCAGTGTGGAAGTGGGGGGGACCCAGTACTTC.

The V call is TRBV3-1 (or the pseudogene TRBV3-2), the J call TRBJ1-2; D may be TRBD1 (5 bases). The CDR3 covers 13 residues. The V end was cut by 1 base, the J end by 8 bases, with 11 bases between. Per the germline V gene, CDR1 is LGHDT and CDR2 is YNNKEL (reference sequence). The CDR3 sequence is CASSQGSRVGYTF. The CDR3 coding sequence is TGTGCCAGCAGCCAAGGTTCCAGGGTAGGCTACACCTTC.

This clone turned up a few times. The chain couples TRBV15 to TRBJ1-1; D gene uncertain. Germline CDR1 is LNHNV and CDR2 is YYDKDF (reference sequence). The CDR3 sequence is 13 residues long. With 5 bases removed from V and 1 base from J, the gap between germline ends came to 8 bases. In nucleotides, the CDR3 is TGTGCCACCAGCCCCAGACAGAACACTGAAGCTTTCTTT. This encodes CATSPRQNTEAFF.

CDR3 bases: TGTGCCAGCACCCCCGGGGGGACCCGAATCCCCTACGAGCAGTACTTC. Encoded protein: CASTPGGTRIPYEQYF. The chain carries TRBV5-4 and TRBJ2-7; 7 bases are a match to TRBD2. Germline V gene data show CDR1 as SGHNT and CDR2 as YYREEE (reference sequence). Trimming removed 6 bases from V and 2 bases from J; junction bases left unmatched: 14. The CDR3 spans 16 residues.

This rearrangement joins TRBV18 to TRBJ1-2; 7 bases match TRBD1. The CDR3 contains 15 residues. Unmatched junction bases numbered 10, after V lost 5 bases and J lost 4 bases. The germline V gene has CDR1 KGHSH and CDR2 LQKENI. Here the CDR3 DNA reads TGTGCCAGCTCAGTCGACAGGGATCGAACCTATGGCTACACCTTC. Translating it yields CASSVDRDRTYGYTF.

This chain uses TRBV9 with TRBJ2-6, with D perhaps matching TRBD1 (5 bases). CDR1 SGDLS and CDR2 YYNGEE come from the germline V gene. V was shortened by 4 bases and J by 0 bases, with 14 bases between the two germline ends. CDR3 length equals 17 residues. The CDR3 here is CASSPRQTLSGANVLTF. In DNA, the CDR3 is TGTGCCAGCAGCCCCAGACAGACCCTCTCTGGGGCCAACGTCCTGACTTTC.

The chain couples TRBV5-1 to TRBJ1-4; D possibly corresponds to TRBD1 (5 bases). This CDR3 spans 14 amino acids. Germline V CDR1 and CDR2: SGHRS, YFSETQ. The germline V and J ends were trimmed by 4 bases and 5 bases, with 12 bases remaining between them. CDR3 nucleotide sequence: TGCGCCAGCAGCCCTACCGACAGAAATGAAAAACTGTTTTTT. This translates into CASSPTDRNEKLFF.

This clone has a single count. The V gene is TRBV11-1, the J gene TRBJ2-7, with a possible D match to TRBD1 (5 bases). This CDR3 comprises 14 residues. Germline CDR1 SGHAT, CDR2 FQDESV (reference sequence). Trimming shortened V by 5 bases and J by 5 bases, and 16 bases separated the two germline ends. CDR3 in DNA: TGTGCCAGCAGCGTGGACATCAACGGCGACGAGCAGTACTTC. It is translated as CASSVDINGDEQYF.

CDR3 DNA sequence: TGTGCCAGCAGCTTAGGAGGTGTTAGTGGCTACACCTTC. Amino acid sequence: CASSLGGVSGYTF. The chain joins TRBV11-2 to TRBJ1-2; D is uncertain. Trimming shortened V by 1 base and J by 7 bases, and 10 bases separated the two germline ends. The CDR3 has 13 residues. Germline values: CDR1 SGHAT, CDR2 FQNNGV.

The chain employs TRBV7-8 and TRBJ1-3; D gene unclear. Trimming stripped 3 bases from V and 4 bases from J, with 10 bases between. The CDR3 sequence is 14 residues long. The germline gives CDR1 SGHVS, CDR2 FQNEAQ. CDR3 DNA: TGTGCCAGCAGCTTGTTGTCCGCGGGAAACACCATATATTTT. This gives the protein CASSLLSAGNTIYF.